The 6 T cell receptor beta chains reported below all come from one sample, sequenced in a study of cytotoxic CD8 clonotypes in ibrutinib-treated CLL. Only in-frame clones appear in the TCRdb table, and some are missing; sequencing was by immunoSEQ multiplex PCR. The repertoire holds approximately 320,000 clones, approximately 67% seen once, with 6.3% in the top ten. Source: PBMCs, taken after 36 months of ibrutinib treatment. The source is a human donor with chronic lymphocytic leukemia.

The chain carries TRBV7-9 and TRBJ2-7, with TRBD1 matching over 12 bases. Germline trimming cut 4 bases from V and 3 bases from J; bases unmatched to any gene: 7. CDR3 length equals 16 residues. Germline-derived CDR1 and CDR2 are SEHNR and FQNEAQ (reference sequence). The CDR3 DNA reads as TGTGCCAGCAGCTCGCGGGGACAGGGGGCAGTCTACGAGCAGTACTTC. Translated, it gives CASSSRGQGAVYEQYF. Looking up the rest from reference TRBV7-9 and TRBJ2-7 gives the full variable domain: DTGVSQNPRHKITKRGQNVTFRCDPISEHNRLYWYRQTLGQGPEFLTYFQNEAQLEKSRLLSDRFSAERPKGSFSTLEIQRTEQGDSAMYLCASSSRGQGAVYEQYFGPGTRLTVT.

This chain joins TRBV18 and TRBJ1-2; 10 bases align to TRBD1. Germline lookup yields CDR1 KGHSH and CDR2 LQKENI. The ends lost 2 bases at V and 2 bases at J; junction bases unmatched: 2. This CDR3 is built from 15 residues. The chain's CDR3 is CASSPTGQGNYGYTF. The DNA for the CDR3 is TGTGCCAGCTCACCAACGGGACAGGGGAACTATGGCTACACCTTC.

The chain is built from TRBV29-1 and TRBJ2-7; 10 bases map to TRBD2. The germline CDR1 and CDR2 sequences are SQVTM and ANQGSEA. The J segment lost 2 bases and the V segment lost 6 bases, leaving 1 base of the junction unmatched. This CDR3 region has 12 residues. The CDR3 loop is CSVGLAAYEQYF. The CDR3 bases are TGCAGCGTCGGACTAGCGGCCTACGAGCAGTACTTC.

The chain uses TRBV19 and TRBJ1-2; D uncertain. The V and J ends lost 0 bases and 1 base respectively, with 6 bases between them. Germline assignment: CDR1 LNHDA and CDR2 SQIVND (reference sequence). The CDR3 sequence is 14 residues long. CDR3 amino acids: CASSIDFSNYGYTF. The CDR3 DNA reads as TGTGCCAGTAGTATAGATTTCAGTAACTATGGCTACACCTTC.

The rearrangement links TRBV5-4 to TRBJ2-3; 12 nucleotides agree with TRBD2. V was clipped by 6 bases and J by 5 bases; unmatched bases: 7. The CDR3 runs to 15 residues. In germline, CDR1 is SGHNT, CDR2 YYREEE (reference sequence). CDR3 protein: CASTKGGLAGDTQYF. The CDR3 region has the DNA TGTGCCAGCACTAAAGGGGGACTAGCGGGAGATACGCAGTATTTT.

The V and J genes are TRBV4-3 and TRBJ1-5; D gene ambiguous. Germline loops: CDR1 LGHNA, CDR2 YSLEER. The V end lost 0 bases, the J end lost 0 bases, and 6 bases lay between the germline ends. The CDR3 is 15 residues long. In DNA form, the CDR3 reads TGCGCCAGCAGCCAAGAAGCGTATAGCAATCAGCCCCAGCATTTT. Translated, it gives CASSQEAYSNQPQHF.